Below are 19 T cell receptor beta chains sequenced from a single sample in a study of CXCR3-negative and CXCR3-positive naive CD8 T cells. The study's findings and limits: The study found more hydrophobic TRB CDR3s in CXCR3-positive naive cells than in CXCR3-negative naive cells.

Antigens for these TCRs are unknown. The TRB libraries of cDNA were built by UMI-labeled 5' RACE. One entry per CDR3 protein, without DNA, is what TCRdb gives after re-calling the 5' RACE reads. The sample data list 85,000 to 90,000 distinct CDR3 sequences. Sequenced input: naive CXCR3+ CD8+ T cells from blood. Subset indicated: CD45RO-CCR7+CD27+CD95- naive CD8+ T cells expressing CXCR3 (TNR3+). The receptors stem from a human donor in good health. Some clones in this sample may be carry-over from other donors' samples.

The V call is TRBV7-9, the J call TRBJ1-6; without DNA, the TCRdb call of TRBD1 cannot be checked. CDR1 is SEHNR and CDR2 is FQNEAQ in the germline V gene (reference sequence). This CDR3 has 16 residues. CDR3 residues: CASSLVLGTPTSPLHF.

The chain joins TRBV5-6 to TRBJ2-5. The CDR3 loop spans 14 amino acids. Per germline, CDR1 SGHDT and CDR2 YYEEEE. CDR3 in amino acids: CASSFTVYQETQYF.

The genes are TRBV5-5 and TRBJ1-1; TCRdb's assignment of TRBD1 cannot be checked, as there is no DNA. The CDR3 is 14 amino acids. Germline assignment: CDR1 SGHKS and CDR2 YYEKEE (reference sequence). The CDR3 is CASSLGDSSTEAFF.

V usage is TRBV7-6 and J usage is TRBJ1-5. The CDR3 contains 14 residues. CDR1 and CDR2 (germline): SGHVS, FNYEAQ. The CDR3 region is CASSDGGVAGPQHF.

The gene calls are TRBV14 and TRBJ2-5; without DNA, the TCRdb call of TRBD2 cannot be checked. The CDR3 has 16 amino acids. CDR1 SGHDN and CDR2 FVKESK come from the germline V gene. The chain's CDR3 is CASSRLIAGGRETQYF.

The chain recombines TRBV29-1 with TRBJ2-2; without DNA, the TCRdb call of TRBD1 cannot be checked. The CDR3 covers 18 residues. The germline V gene encodes CDR1 SQVTM and CDR2 ANQGSEA. CDR3 region: CSVMEGGGRNPNTGELFF.

The rearrangement uses TRBV7-9 and TRBJ2-1; TCRdb indicates TRBD1, and absent DNA this call remains unverified. The CDR3 consists of 14 residues. Germline CDR1 reads SEHNR; CDR2 reads FQNEAQ (reference sequence). The CDR3 spells CASNLQGAYNEQFF.

The chain carries TRBV9 and TRBJ1-1; the TCRdb call, TRBD1, lacks DNA for checking. The CDR3 is 14 amino acids. The germline V gene encodes CDR1 SGDLS and CDR2 YYNGEE. This CDR3 is CASSVEGADTEAFF. The full variable domain, completed using reference TRBV9 and TRBJ1-1, is DSGVTQTPKHLITATGQRVTLRCSPRSGDLSVYWYQQSLDQGLQFLIQYYNGEERAKGNILERFSAQQFPDLHSELNLSSLELGDSALYFCASSVEGADTEAFFGQGTRLTVV.

J is TRBJ2-7 and V is TRBV7-2. Germline loops: CDR1 SGHTA, CDR2 FQGNSA. There are 14 residues in the CDR3. CDR3 in amino acids: CAISFLGLSYEQYF.

J is TRBJ2-7 and V is TRBV29-1; TCRdb selects TRBD2, and the lack of DNA leaves this call unchecked. The CDR3 runs 13 residues. Germline lookup yields CDR1 SQVTM and CDR2 ANQGSEA. This CDR3 is CSVVGEDSDEQYF.

This chain connects TRBV28 to TRBJ1-5. The CDR3 extends over 15 amino acids. Germline CDR1 reads MDHEN; CDR2 reads SYDVKM. The CDR3 sequence is CASSPFLEGTQPQHF. Based on the CDR3 plus reference TRBV28 and TRBJ1-5, the full variable domain is DVKVTQSSRYLVKRTGEKVFLECVQDMDHENMFWYRQDPGLGLRLIYFSYDVKMKEKGDIPEGYSVSREKKERFSLILESASTNQTSMYLCASSPFLEGTQPQHFGDGTRLSIL.

The rearrangement links TRBV15 to TRBJ1-3. The length of the CDR3 is 15 residues. Germline V gene sequence: CDR1 LNHNV, CDR2 YYDKDF (reference sequence). CDR3 sequence reads: CATSGGKYSGNTIYF.

The genes are TRBV15 and TRBJ1-5. The germline V gene encodes CDR1 LNHNV and CDR2 YYDKDF (reference sequence). This CDR3 comprises 15 residues. CDR3 region: CATSRAGGKNQPQHF.

This chain links TRBV7-2 with TRBJ2-1; TCRdb calls TRBD2, which cannot be checked without DNA. Germline loops: CDR1 SGHTA, CDR2 FQGNSA. CDR3 length: 17 amino acids. CDR3 in amino acids: CASSSGLAYVMADEQFF.

Here the CDR3 reads CASSIVGPSGEQYF. The J gene is TRBJ2-7, the V gene TRBV19; absent DNA, TCRdb's TRBD2 call cannot be checked. Germline CDR1 LNHDA, CDR2 SQIVND (reference sequence). The CDR3 sequence is 14 residues long.

V is TRBV29-1 and J is TRBJ2-2; the D call from TCRdb, TRBD1, cannot be confirmed without DNA. The CDR3 runs 13 residues. In germline, CDR1 is SQVTM, CDR2 ANQGSEA. This CDR3 is CSVPRGNTGELFF.

The chain carries TRBV6-6 and TRBJ2-2; TCRdb's D gene call, TRBD1, goes unchecked for lack of DNA. The CDR3 is made up of 16 amino acids. Germline V gene lookup returns CDR1 MNHNY and CDR2 SVGAGI (reference sequence). CDR3 sequence reads: CASSYRSGGNTGELFF.

The chain links TRBV12-3 or TRBV12-4 to TRBJ2-1; TCRdb calls TRBD2, which cannot be checked without DNA. The CDR3 length is 15 residues. CDR3 loop: CASSFGRGGGNEQFF.

The chain uses TRBV25-1 and TRBJ1-5. The CDR3 is 13 amino acids. CDR1 and CDR2 (germline): MGHDK, SYGVNS. CDR3 loop: CASSEGGNQPQHF.